This section outlines one T cell receptor (beta chain) sequence together with its context. The CDR3 loop spans 12 amino acids. CDR1 is SNHLY and CDR2 is FYNNEI in the germline V gene. V shed 6 bases and J 4 bases; nucleotides not matched to a gene: 1. Clinical history reported by participants formed the basis on which cohorts were assigned. This sample is drawn from a study of blood T cell repertoires in COVID-19. How the authors handled the data: Reference gene primer amplification gave estimated nucleated cell counts. Clones were sequenced by immunoSEQ multiplex PCR, and TCRdb holds only the in-frame ones, with some missing. The V and J calls and clone size come from that table; D and trimming were worked out from the DNA. The data hold 200,000 to 250,000 clones, with 75% to 90% observed a single time.

The chain combines TRBV2 with TRBJ1-1; TRBD1 aligns across 8 bases. The clonotype comes from a woman younger than 30 in a cohort exposed to, infected with or recovered from COVID-19 (not recorded which). Source material: PBMCs or T cells enriched from blood (not recorded which). The CDR3 spells CASRTGGTEAFF. The CDR3 nucleotides read TGTGCCAGCAGAACAGGGGGCACTGAAGCTTTCTTT.